This TCR beta chain was observed in a study of regulatory T cells in long-lasting Graves disease. About the research overall: Patients with new Graves' disease had used antithyroid drugs below 3 months.

The study's findings and limits: Persistent-disease Graves' patients showed less TCR diversity than new cases.

Worth noting for this clonotype: Its antigen is undetermined.

Through Arm-PCR of CDR3 regions and iRepertoire HTBI primers, TCR beta libraries were built. TCRdb passed the multiplex PCR reads through MiXCR, listing each CDR3 protein once. The repertoire holds 300,000 to 400,000 distinct CDR3 sequences, with 15% to 20% as singletons. J was trimmed by 4 bases and V by 4 bases; bases with no gene match: 3. Per germline, CDR1 LNHDA and CDR2 SQIVND (reference sequence). The CDR3 spans 14 residues. Time point meaning: newly diagnosed GD, antithyroid drugs for less than 3 months. PBMC-extracted RNA yielded the TCR library. This chain links TRBV19 with TRBJ2-3, with 9 bases identical to TRBD1. The sample in question was peripheral blood mononuclear cells (PBMCs), obtained at new diagnosis, from a patient treated with antithyroid drugs. The receptor was derived from a female donor with Graves disease. In nucleotides, the CDR3 is TGTGCCAGTAGTAAAAGACAGGGGGCAGATACGCAGTATTTT. This codes for CASSKRQGADTQYF.